This T cell receptor (beta chain) was captured by sequencing in a study of response to subunit inactivated influenza vaccine. Per the germline V gene, CDR1 is SNHLY and CDR2 is FYNNEI. V shed 4 bases and J shed 5 bases, with 17 bases lying between them. This CDR3 is built from 16 residues. Study conclusions and caveats: Each seasonal flu vaccination may recruit only limited new T cells, authors suggested.

TCRdb passed the RT-PCR reads through MiXCR, listing each CDR3 protein once. This sample yields 710,000 or so distinct CDR3 sequences, of which approximately 14% are seen a single time; about 9.9% belongs to the top ten. This clonotype showed up just a few times. Its target is unknown. The chain is built from TRBV2 and TRBJ2-2; D assignment may be TRBD1 or TRBD2 (5 bases each). The TCR originated in a man aged 50-59 years who received an inactivated influenza vaccine. The material was PBMCs from blood, obtained about 12 days after vaccination. CDR3 amino acids: CASSGDGASWTGELFF. CDR3 in DNA: TGTGCCAGCAGTGGTGACGGGGCTAGCTGGACCGGGGAGCTGTTTTTT.